The 7 T cell receptor beta chains reported below all come from one sample, sequenced in a study of blood T cell repertoires in COVID-19. TCRdb's table, derived via immunoSEQ multiplex PCR, lists solely in-frame clones and lacks some. The profile covers 130,000 to 150,000 clones, with over 70% appearing a single time and about 1.7% taken by the ten largest. Sequenced sample: peripheral blood. The source of these receptors is a woman in her fifties or sixties with acute or convalescent COVID-19.

The rearrangement joins TRBV20-1 to TRBJ1-5, with unresolved D. The V end was cut by 3 bases, the J end by 0 bases, with 9 bases between. Germline V gene lookup returns CDR1 DFQATT and CDR2 SNEGSKA (reference sequence). CDR3 length equals 14 residues. CDR3 in amino acids: CSASVQHSNQPQHF. The CDR3 DNA reads as TGCAGTGCTAGTGTACAGCATAGCAATCAGCCCCAGCATTTT.

This clone came up once. The chain uses TRBV4-2 and TRBJ2-1, with 7 bases matching TRBD2. The germline V gene has CDR1 LGHNA and CDR2 YNFKEQ. This CDR3 region has 16 residues. Trimming at V came to 1 base and at J to 2 bases, leaving 5 bases not matched to a gene. The CDR3 nucleotides are TGTGCCAGCAGCCAAGCTACTAGCGCCACCTACAATGAGCAGTTCTTC. Its translation: CASSQATSATYNEQFF.

On this clone itself: The junction shows a germline mismatch at one end, possibly a read error. This chain connects TRBV5-1 to TRBJ2-3; D perhaps matches TRBD2 (5 bases). Germline V gene lookup returns CDR1 SGHRS and CDR2 YFSETQ. The CDR3 covers 14 residues. CDR3 DNA sequence: TGCGCCAGCACCTTGTTCGGGGAGCAACATACGCAGTATTTT. As protein: CASTLFGEQHTQYF.

The chain's CDR3 is CASSYSGIPYEQYF. CDR3 DNA sequence: TGTGCCAGCAGTTATAGCGGGATCCCCTACGAGCAGTACTTC. The rearrangement uses TRBV6-6 and TRBJ2-7; TRBD2 matches at 8 bases. The CDR3 is made up of 14 amino acids. The germline CDR1 and CDR2 sequences are MNHNY and SVGAGI (reference sequence). V trimming: 3 bases; J trimming: 2 bases; junction bases outside the gene matches: 3.

Only a few counts were recorded for this clone. The J gene is TRBJ1-2, the V gene TRBV9; D might be TRBD1 (5 bases). The CDR3 runs 14 residues. The germline V gene encodes CDR1 SGDLS and CDR2 YYNGEE. The germline V and J ends were trimmed by 3 bases and 6 bases, with 15 bases remaining between them. Here the CDR3 reads CASSAMTAGDGYTF. The DNA of the CDR3 is TGTGCCAGCAGCGCTATGACAGCGGGGGATGGCTACACCTTC.

This clone occurred once. The chain carries TRBV27 and TRBJ1-1, with D possibly matching TRBD1 (6 bases). The CDR3 has 14 amino acids. Trimming cost V 5 bases and J 10 bases, with 20 bases left between them. CDR1 and CDR2 (germline): MNHEY, SMNVEV (reference sequence). The CDR3 reads CASSPYTGPLGAFF. The CDR3 coding sequence is TGTGCCAGCAGTCCCTACACAGGGCCCCTGGGAGCTTTCTTT.

V and J are TRBV24-1 and TRBJ1-1; TRBD1 matches at 9 bases. The germline V gene encodes CDR1 KGHDR and CDR2 SFDVKD. With V trimmed by 5 bases and J by 8 bases, 5 bases remained unmatched. The CDR3 sequence is 13 residues long. DNA of the CDR3: TGTGCCACCAGTGGGGACAGGGCTTGGGAAGCTTTCTTT. Protein product: CATSGDRAWEAFF.